Listed here are 17 T cell receptor beta chains from one sample, sequenced in a study of fetal regulatory T cell absence and autoimmunity. Sequencing used immunoSEQ multiplex PCR; TCRdb keeps in-frame clones, though not all of them. The repertoire consists of around 100,000 clones, with 72% occurring once and the leading ten covering about 2.1%. The sequencing sample was made of pancreas tissue. These receptor sequences come from a male donor with IPEX syndrome.

The chain recombines TRBV9 with TRBJ1-1; no definite D call. Germline lookup yields CDR1 SGDLS and CDR2 YYNGEE. Trimming left V 2 bases short and J 1 base short, with 6 bases between. This CDR3 comprises 13 residues. CDR3 nucleotide sequence: TGTGCCAGCAGCGTTTTATGGAACACTGAAGCTTTCTTT. It is translated as CASSVLWNTEAFF.

This chain uses TRBV9 with TRBJ2-2; TRBD2 agrees at 8 bases. J lost 3 bases, V lost 4 bases, and 14 bases had no gene match. Germline loops: CDR1 SGDLS, CDR2 YYNGEE. This CDR3 comprises 18 residues. Here the CDR3 reads CASSPRLNPAGDTGELFF. CDR3 sequence (DNA): TGTGCCAGCAGCCCCCGACTTAACCCAGCGGGGGACACCGGGGAGCTGTTTTTT.

V gene TRBV6-5 combines with J gene TRBJ2-3; D possibly corresponds to TRBD2 (7 bases). This CDR3 comprises 14 residues. The V gene lost 7 bases and the J gene lost 4 bases, with 15 bases spanning the gap. The V gene's germline CDR1 is MNHEY and CDR2 SVGAGI. CDR3 protein: CASNIGGRADTQYF. CDR3 nucleotides: TGTGCCAGCAATATCGGGGGGCGAGCAGATACGCAGTATTTT.

The gene calls are TRBV10-3 and TRBJ1-2; D is unclear. Trimming stripped 2 bases from V and 8 bases from J, with 9 bases between. This CDR3 contains 12 residues. Per the germline V gene, CDR1 is ENHRY and CDR2 is SYGVKD. Written as DNA, the CDR3 is TGTGCCATCAGTGAGGGTATCGGGGGCTACACCTTC. This translates into CAISEGIGGYTF.

This clone came up a few times. V and J are TRBV25-1 and TRBJ2-5; D might be TRBD1 (5 bases). Germline CDR1 is MGHDK and CDR2 is SYGVNS. This CDR3 contains 16 residues. Trimming stripped 6 bases from V and 0 bases from J, with 17 bases between. The CDR3 DNA reads as TGTGCCAGCAGCGATCTGTCAGGGCCCTACCAAGAGACCCAGTACTTC. Translation: CASSDLSGPYQETQYF.

The V gene is TRBV5-1, the J gene TRBJ1-4; a weak D match, TRBD1 (5 bases). The CDR3 extends over 16 amino acids. Germline assignment: CDR1 SGHRS and CDR2 YFSETQ. V gave up 1 base and J gave up 0 bases, with 10 bases separating them. In nucleotides, the CDR3 is TGCGCCAGCAGCTTGACGGGGACCGCAACTAATGAAAAACTGTTTTTT. Translating it yields CASSLTGTATNEKLFF. Complete variable domain (other parts from reference TRBV5-1 and TRBJ1-4): KAGVTQTPRYLIKTRGQQVTLSCSPISGHRSVSWYQQTPGQGLQFLFEYFSETQRNKGNFPGRFSGRQFSNSRSEMNVSTLELGDSALYLCASSLTGTATNEKLFFGSGTQLSVL.

In nucleotides, the CDR3 is TGTGCCAGCAGTTTTATCGGAGGAGCGGCCCCGGATACGCAGTATTTT. This gives the protein CASSFIGGAAPDTQYF. The genes are TRBV7-8 and TRBJ2-3; tentatively, D is TRBD2 (5 bases). The V and J ends lost 6 bases and 6 bases respectively, with 22 bases between them. Germline CDR1 reads SGHVS; CDR2 reads FQNEAQ. The CDR3 is 16 amino acids.

This clone appeared a few times. The rearrangement uses TRBV4-3 and TRBJ2-5; no reliable D call. Per the germline V gene, CDR1 is LGHNA and CDR2 is YSLEER. The ends were cut back, 1 base at V and 14 bases at J, with 11 bases in the middle. The CDR3 contains 11 residues. The CDR3 spells CASSQVYQPYF. The DNA for the CDR3 is TGCGCCAGCAGCCAAGTGTATCAGCCTTACTTC.

In this sample, this clone turned up a few times. The chain couples TRBV7-9 to TRBJ1-1, with D tentatively TRBD1 (5 bases). CDR1 is SEHNR, CDR2 FQNEAQ, per germline (reference sequence). The CDR3 length is 15 residues. V gave up 4 bases and J gave up 2 bases, with 14 bases separating them. CDR3 protein: CASSSTGTANTEAFF. For the CDR3, the DNA is TGTGCCAGCAGCTCCACGGGGACGGCTAACACTGAAGCTTTCTTT.

J is TRBJ1-1 and V is TRBV7-6; tentatively, D is TRBD1 (6 bases). V was pared by 5 bases and J by 1 base, with 11 bases between. Germline-derived CDR1 and CDR2 are SGHVS and FNYEAQ. The CDR3 contains 14 residues. Here the CDR3 DNA reads TGTGCCAGCAGCGCGGGACACTCGAACACTGAAGCTTTCTTT. It specifies CASSAGHSNTEAFF.

The chain's CDR3 is CASSTRTDTQYF. CDR3 sequence (DNA): TGTGCCAGCAGTACAAGGACAGATACGCAGTATTTT. The chain uses TRBV6-6 and TRBJ2-3; no reliable D call. Germline CDR1 reads MNHNY; CDR2 reads SVGAGI (reference sequence). The CDR3 sequence is 12 residues long. V was cut by 5 bases and J by 3 bases, with 6 bases left in between.

This clone has at least ten counts. CDR3 nucleotides: TGTGCCAGCAGCGTAGCTGATCAGGGGGTCCGCGAGACCCAGTACTTC. It yields the protein CASSVADQGVRETQYF. V gene TRBV9 combines with J gene TRBJ2-5; 7 bases are a match to TRBD1. The CDR3 length is 16 residues. Germline V gene lookup returns CDR1 SGDLS and CDR2 YYNGEE. V trimming: 0 bases; J trimming: 5 bases; junction bases outside the gene matches: 10.

The V and J genes are TRBV5-6 and TRBJ2-1, with D uncertain. The CDR3 is 13 residues long. Germline CDR1 SGHDT, CDR2 YYEEEE. V was pared by 0 bases and J by 6 bases, with 7 bases between. The CDR3 DNA follows: TGTGCCAGCAGCTTGGCCTGGTCCAATGAGCAGTTCTTC. Protein sequence: CASSLAWSNEQFF.

This rearrangement joins TRBV7-2 to TRBJ2-3, with unresolved D. Germline loops: CDR1 SGHTA, CDR2 FQGNSA. Deletions cut 5 bases from V and 7 bases from J, with 19 bases between. The CDR3 runs to 15 residues. In nucleotides, the CDR3 is TGTGCCAGCAGCACTCCCCCCAGAGCATACCATACGCAGTATTTT. It translates to CASSTPPRAYHTQYF.

V is TRBV30 and J is TRBJ1-2; D might be TRBD1 (6 bases). Germline assignment: CDR1 GTSNPN and CDR2 SVGIG (reference sequence). Trimming took 2 bases from V and 1 from J, leaving 17 bases between them. The CDR3 length is 16 residues. The CDR3 sequence is CAWSSSTGYINYGYTF. CDR3 DNA: TGTGCCTGGAGTAGCAGCACAGGGTACATTAACTATGGCTACACCTTC.

This clone came up a few times. The rearrangement links TRBV27 to TRBJ2-3; D remains unclear. The CDR3 length is 14 residues. The germline CDR1 and CDR2 sequences are MNHEY and SMNVEV (reference sequence). The V gene lost 1 base and the J gene lost 2 bases, with 7 bases spanning the gap. CDR3 DNA sequence: TGTGCCAGCAGTTTATGGCTACCCACAGATACGCAGTATTTT. It codes for CASSLWLPTDTQYF.

This clone was counted between two and nine times. V gene TRBV7-6 combines with J gene TRBJ2-2, with a tentative D call TRBD2 (6 bases). V was pared by 3 bases and J by 2 bases, with 10 bases between. The germline V gene has CDR1 SGHVS and CDR2 FNYEAQ. CDR3 length: 15 amino acids. The CDR3 DNA follows: TGTGCCAGCAGCTTTTCCGGGACTAACACCGGGGAGCTGTTTTTT. It specifies CASSFSGTNTGELFF. The whole variable domain, filled in from reference TRBV7-6 and TRBJ2-2, reads GAGVSQSPRYKVTKRGQDVALRCDPISGHVSLYWYRQALGQGPEFLTYFNYEAQQDKSGLPNDRFSAERPEGSISTLTIQRTEQRDSAMYRCASSFSGTNTGELFFGEGSRLTVL.